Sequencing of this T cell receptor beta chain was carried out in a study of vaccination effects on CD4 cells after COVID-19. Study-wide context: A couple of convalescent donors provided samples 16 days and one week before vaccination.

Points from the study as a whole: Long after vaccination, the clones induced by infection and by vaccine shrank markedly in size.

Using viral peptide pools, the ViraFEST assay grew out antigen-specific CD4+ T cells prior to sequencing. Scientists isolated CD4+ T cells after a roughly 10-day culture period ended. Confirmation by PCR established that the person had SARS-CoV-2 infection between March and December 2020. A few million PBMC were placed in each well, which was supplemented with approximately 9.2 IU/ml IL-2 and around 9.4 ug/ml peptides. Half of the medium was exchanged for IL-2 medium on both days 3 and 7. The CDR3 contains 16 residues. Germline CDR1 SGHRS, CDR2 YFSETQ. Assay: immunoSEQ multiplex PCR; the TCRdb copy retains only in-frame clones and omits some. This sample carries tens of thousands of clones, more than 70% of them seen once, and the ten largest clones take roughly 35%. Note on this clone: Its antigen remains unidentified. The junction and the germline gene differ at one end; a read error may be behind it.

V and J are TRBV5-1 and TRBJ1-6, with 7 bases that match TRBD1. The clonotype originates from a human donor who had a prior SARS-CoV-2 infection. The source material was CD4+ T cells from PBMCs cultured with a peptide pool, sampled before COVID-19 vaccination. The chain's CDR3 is CASSLAGQRYNSPLYF. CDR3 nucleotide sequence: TGCGCCAGCAGCTTGGCGGGACAGAGATATAATTCACCCCTCTACTTT.